This T cell receptor beta chain is drawn from a study of shared clonotypes between healthy human individuals. Overall study: Used for every donor were three CD4 naive, three CD4 memory, two CD8 naive and one CD8 memory plate. Study conclusions and caveats: Sharing across four donors was highest in naive CD4 (approximately 5%) and lowest in memory CD8 (roughly 0.4%). A small donor pool kept down the genetic and exposure-history diversity that was represented.

V trimming: 3 bases; J trimming: 2 bases; junction bases outside the gene matches: 3. CDR3 length: 15 amino acids. Germline-derived CDR1 and CDR2 are SNHLY and FYNNEI. A note on this clone: Its specificity is unknown.

Profiled with immunoSEQ multiplex PCR; TCRdb holds only in-frame clones, not every one. The data show about 2.4 million clones, 93% seen once. The material sequenced was naive CD4+ T cells from PBMCs. Subset noted: CD45RA+ positively selected. The origin of this receptor is a man aged 18-30 years in good health. Some clones in this sample may be carry-over from other donors' samples. The genes are TRBV2 and TRBJ1-5, with 8 bases lining up with TRBD1. Here the CDR3 reads CASSDSGQGNQPQHF. The CDR3 nucleotides read TGTGCCAGCAGTGATTCGGGACAGGGCAATCAGCCCCAGCATTTT.